This T cell receptor beta chain was sequenced during a study of cytomegalovirus exposure and HLA in healthy donors. Overall study results and limits: What TCR beta sequences reportedly achieved was accurate prediction of HLA-A and HLA-B alleles in most subjects.

The PCR made use of 60 Vbeta and 13 Jbeta primers. Measured with immunoSEQ multiplex PCR; TCRdb has only the in-frame clones, and not every one. The repertoire holds 85,000 to 100,000 clones, with approximately 79% as singletons. Comment on this clone: Its cognate antigen is unknown.

J gave up 6 bases and V 3 bases, and 6 bases lay outside the gene matches. The CDR3 is 15 amino acids. Germline V gene data show CDR1 as SGHTA and CDR2 as FQGNSA. The J gene is TRBJ2-1, the V gene TRBV7-2, with 9 bases fitting TRBD1. The material sequenced was PBMCs. This TCR was sampled from a woman aged 40 to 50 in good health and CMV-seronegative. The CDR3 DNA is TGTGCCAGCAGCTTGAGGGACAGGGAGGGCAATGAGCAGTTCTTC. Its translation is CASSLRDREGNEQFF.